The sequence of this T cell receptor (beta chain) was determined in a study of technical replicates of blood from a few donors. This CDR3 has 16 residues. With 2 bases clipped from V and 4 bases from J, the junction kept 8 bases outside the gene matches. Germline V CDR1 and CDR2: MRHNA, SNTAGT. Assay: immunoSEQ multiplex PCR; the TCRdb copy retains only in-frame clones and omits some. The table includes 53,000 or so clones, 90% to 95% detected once. The clonotype comes from a human donor in good health. Some clones in this sample may be carry-over from other donors' samples. The chain combines TRBV6-4 with TRBJ2-1; 7 nucleotides match TRBD1. Sequencing input: PBMCs. The CDR3 here is CASSDGRTGLYNEQFF. CDR3 in DNA: TGTGCCAGCAGTGACGGTAGGACAGGACTGTACAATGAGCAGTTCTTC.